This T cell receptor (beta chain) derives from a study of blood T cell repertoires in COVID-19. About the study: Acute and convalescent COVID-19 specimens originated in the United States, Italy and Spain. Sample material is recorded as cDNA or gDNA derived from T cells, B-cell-depleted T cells, or PBMCs.

Germline V CDR1 and CDR2: SGHTA, FQGTGA. The V and J ends lost 4 bases and 1 base, in that order; junction bases with no gene match: 6. The CDR3 has 17 residues. In the original workflow: How many nucleated cells were present was estimated from reference gene primer amplification. Sequenced by immunoSEQ multiplex PCR; TCRdb stores in-frame clones only, minus some. The DNA was the basis for D and trimming; V, J and clone size are from that table. The table records some 120,000 clones, roughly 72% of them present only once. The Seattle patients, enrolled during active infection, were followed longitudinally.

The sample consisted of peripheral blood. The TCR sequence derives from a man older than 75 with COVID-19, enrolled during active disease. The rearrangement uses TRBV7-3 and TRBJ2-2; TRBD2 matches at 10 bases. CDR3 region: CASSSLGLALNTGELFF. CDR3 nucleotides: TGTGCCAGCAGCTCCCTGGGACTAGCGCTGAACACCGGGGAGCTGTTTTTT.